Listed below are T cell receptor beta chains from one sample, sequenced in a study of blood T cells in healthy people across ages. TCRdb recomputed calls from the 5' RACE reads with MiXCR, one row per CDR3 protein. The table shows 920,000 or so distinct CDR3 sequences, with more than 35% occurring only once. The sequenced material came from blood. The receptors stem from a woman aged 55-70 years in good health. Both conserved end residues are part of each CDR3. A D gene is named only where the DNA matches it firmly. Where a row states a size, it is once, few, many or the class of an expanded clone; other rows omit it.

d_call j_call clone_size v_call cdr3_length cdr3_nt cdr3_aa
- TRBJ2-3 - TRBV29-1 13 TGCAGCGCCTCGGGACATGGCACAGATACGCAGTATTTT CSASGHGTDTQYF
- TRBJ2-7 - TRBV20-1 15 TGCAGTGCTAGTCACCCGGGACACGGGACCTACGAGCAGTACTTC CSASHPGHGTYEQYF
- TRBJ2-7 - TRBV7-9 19 TGTGCCAGCAGCTTAGTAGTGGGGACGGATCTGGGCCGTGCGGACGAGCAGTACTTC CASSLVVGTDLGRADEQYF
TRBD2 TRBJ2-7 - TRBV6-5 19 TGTGCCAGCAGTTACTCGGTAGGGACTAGCGGGACCTCGAAGGGGGAGCAGTACTTC CASSYSVGTSGTSKGEQYF
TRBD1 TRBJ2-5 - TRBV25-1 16 TGTGCCAGCAGTGAAACGGGGACAGCTAGGGGAGAGACCCAGTACTTC CASSETGTARGETQYF
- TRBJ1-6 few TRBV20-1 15 TGCAGTGCTAGAGACCCGGGACCCCGAGATTCACCCCTCCACTTT CSARDPGPRDSPLHF
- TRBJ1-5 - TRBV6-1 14 TGTGCCAGCACCTCCGGAGCTAGCAATCAGCCCCAGCATTTT CASTSGASNQPQHF
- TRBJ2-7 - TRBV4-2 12 TGTGCCAGCAGCCAAGATCGCAACGAGCAGTACTTC CASSQDRNEQYF
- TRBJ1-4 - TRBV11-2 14 TGTGCCAGCAGCAGCCCAGGGTTTGGCGAAAAACTGTTTTTT CASSSPGFGEKLFF
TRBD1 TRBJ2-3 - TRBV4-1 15 TGCGCCAGCAGGGGACAGCCGTCGGGTACAGATACGCAGTATTTT CASRGQPSGTDTQYF
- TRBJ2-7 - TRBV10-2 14 TGCGCCAGCAGAAGGGGACATACAGAATACGTGCAGTACTTC CASRRGHTEYVQYF
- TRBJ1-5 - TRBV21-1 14 TGTGCCAGCAGCAACCGGGGTAAGAATCAGCCCCAGCATTTT CASSNRGKNQPQHF
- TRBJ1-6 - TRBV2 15 TGTGCCAGCAAATCCTCGTGGGGCGATAGATCACCCCTCCACTTT CASKSSWGDRSPLHF
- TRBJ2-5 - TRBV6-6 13 TGTGCCAGCAGTTATGTCGGAAAAGAGACCCAGTACTTC CASSYVGKETQYF
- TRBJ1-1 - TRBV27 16 TGTGCCGGCAGTTCGGGGGGGGCTACCTTGAACACTGAAGCTTTCTTT CAGSSGGATLNTEAFF
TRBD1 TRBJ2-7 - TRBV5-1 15 TGCGCCAGCAGCTCAGGGGGCGCAACCTCCTACGAGCAGTACTTC CASSSGGATSYEQYF
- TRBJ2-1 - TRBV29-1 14 TGCAGCGTTGTGGGCTACCCAAAGTACAATGAGCAGTTCTTC CSVVGYPKYNEQFF
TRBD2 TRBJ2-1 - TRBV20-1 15 TGCAGTGCTCATGAGCGGGAGAGGTCCTACAATGAGCAGTTCTTC CSAHERERSYNEQFF
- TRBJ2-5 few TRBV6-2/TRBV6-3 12 TGTGCCAGCAGTTCCCCAGCCCGGGCCCAGTACTTC CASSSPARAQYF
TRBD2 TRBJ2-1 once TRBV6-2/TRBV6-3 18 TGTGCCAGCAGTTACGTGACTAGCGGGGGGGCTCGCTACAATGAGCAGTTCTTC CASSYVTSGGARYNEQFF
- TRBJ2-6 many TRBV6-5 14 TGTGCCAGCAGCCCCACCCGAGGGGCCAACGTCCTGACTTTC CASSPTRGANVLTF
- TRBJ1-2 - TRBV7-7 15 TGTGCCAGCAGAGAACGACGGGACGGAAGATATGGCTACACCTTC CASRERRDGRYGYTF
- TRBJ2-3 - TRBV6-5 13 TGTGCCAGCAGTTACGATGGGTTTGATACGCAGTATTTT CASSYDGFDTQYF
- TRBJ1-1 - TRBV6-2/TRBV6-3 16 TGTGCCAGCAGTTACTCGCTAACAGGGCCGGGCACTGAAGCTTTCTTT CASSYSLTGPGTEAFF
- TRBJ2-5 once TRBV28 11 TGTGCCGGCTGCGGTGGGAATGAGCAGTACTTC CAGCGGNEQYF
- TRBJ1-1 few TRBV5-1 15 TGCGCCAGCAGCCATATGGACAGTTTGAACACTGAAGCTTTCTTT CASSHMDSLNTEAFF
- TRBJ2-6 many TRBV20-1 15 TGCAGTGCCCCCCACTGGAGCTCTGGGGCCAACGTCCTGACTTTC CSAPHWSSGANVLTF
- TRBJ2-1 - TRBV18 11 TGTGCCAGCTCACCAGAGGCCGAGCAGTTCTTC CASSPEAEQFF
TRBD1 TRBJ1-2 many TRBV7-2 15 TGTGCCAGCAGCTCCCGGGACAGGGCGGGCTATGGCTACACCTTC CASSSRDRAGYGYTF
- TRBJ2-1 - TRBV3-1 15 TGTGCCAGCAGCCAAGATGGGCCTAGTGCTAATGAGCAGTTCTTC CASSQDGPSANEQFF
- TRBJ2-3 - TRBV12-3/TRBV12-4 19 TGTGCCAGCAGTTTATTAGTGGGAGCGGACGGGACTTTTCGAGATACGCAGTATTTT CASSLLVGADGTFRDTQYF
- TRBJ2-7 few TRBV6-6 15 TGTGCCAGCAAAGATACGTGGGGGACCTCCTACGAGCAGTACTTC CASKDTWGTSYEQYF
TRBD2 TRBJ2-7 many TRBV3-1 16 TGTGCCAGCAGCCAACGAACCCCGGGACTAGCTGGCGAGCAGTACTTC CASSQRTPGLAGEQYF
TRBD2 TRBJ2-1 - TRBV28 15 TGTGCCAGCAGCTCCCCACTAGCGGGAGCCAATGAGCAGTTCTTC CASSSPLAGANEQFF
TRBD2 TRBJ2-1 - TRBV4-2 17 TGTGCCAGCAGCCAAGAGGTTAGCGGGAGGCTAGGCAATGAGCAGTTCTTC CASSQEVSGRLGNEQFF
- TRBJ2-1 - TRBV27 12 TGTGCCAGCAGTGAGGGGGGGACAGAGCAGTTCTTC CASSEGGTEQFF
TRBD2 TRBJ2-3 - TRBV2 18 TGTGCCAGCAGTGAAGCCCTAGCGGGAGGGTCCACCACAGATACGCAGTATTTT CASSEALAGGSTTDTQYF
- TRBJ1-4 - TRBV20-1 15 TGCAGTGCTATCTCCATGGGGGGGACTAATGAAAAACTGTTTTTT CSAISMGGTNEKLFF
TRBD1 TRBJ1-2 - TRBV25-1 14 TGTGCCAGCAGCGTACCGGGACAGAACTATGGCTACACCTTC CASSVPGQNYGYTF
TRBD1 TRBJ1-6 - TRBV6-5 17 TGTGCCAGCAGTTACTTGAGGGGACAGGGGCGCAATTCACCCCTCCACTTT CASSYLRGQGRNSPLHF
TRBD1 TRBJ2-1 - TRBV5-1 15 TGCGCCAGCAGCTTCTTGCAGGGGGCGGACAATGAGCAGTTCTTC CASSFLQGADNEQFF
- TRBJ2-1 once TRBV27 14 TGTGCCAGCAAAAGGGGGGGCCCCTACAATGAGCAGTTCTTC CASKRGGPYNEQFF
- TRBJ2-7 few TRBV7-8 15 TGTGCCAGCAGCTCCCTCCGGGCCGTACCCTACGAGCAGTACTTC CASSSLRAVPYEQYF
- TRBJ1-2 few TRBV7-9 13 TGTGCCAGCAGCTTCCGGGGGGACTATGGCTACACCTTC CASSFRGDYGYTF
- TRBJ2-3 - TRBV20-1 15 TGCAGTGCTAGAGGGCCGGGGCGAGCGACAGATACGCAGTATTTT CSARGPGRATDTQYF
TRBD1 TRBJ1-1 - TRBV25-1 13 TGTGCCAGCAGGACAGGGGGGAGGACTGAAGCTTTCTTT CASRTGGRTEAFF
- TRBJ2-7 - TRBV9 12 TGTGCCAGCAGCGCCCTCAACGCCCCCCAGTACTTC CASSALNAPQYF